Each of the 10 T cell receptor beta chains below was sequenced from the same sample in a study of cytomegalovirus exposure and HLA in healthy donors (dated by TCRdb to about 2017). Library generation was performed with the immunoSEQ multiplex PCR assay. For the multiplex PCR, a mixture combining 60 forward primers for TCR Vbeta segments and 13 reverse primers for TCR Jbeta segments was used. TCRdb took this table from immuneACCESS and kept in-frame rearrangements with V and J called. Such tables lack part of the clones; where checked against another copy, unresolved V genes explain under half of the gap, and the rest is unexplained. The sample table lists around 120,000 clones, approximately 85% of them with a count of one. In total, the top ten clones hold about 10% of the sample. Sequences were obtained from PBMCs. Source of these receptors: a male donor in good health and CMV-seropositive.

The chain has TRBV7-3 and TRBJ2-5; tentatively, D is TRBD1 (5 bases). Per the germline V gene, CDR1 is SGHTA and CDR2 is FQGTGA. Trimming stripped 5 bases from V and 1 base from J, with 14 bases between. This CDR3 is 15 amino acids long. CDR3 sequence: CASSETGHLQETQYF. The CDR3 DNA reads TGTGCCAGCAGCGAAACCGGACACCTCCAAGAGACCCAGTACTTC.

The chain joins TRBV11-2 to TRBJ2-5; D uncertain. Between the trimmed V and J ends, which lost 5 bases and 2 bases, there was a span of 3 bases. Germline V CDR1 and CDR2: SGHAT, FQNNGV. The CDR3 extends over 11 amino acids. CDR3 region: CASSLQETQYF. Here the CDR3 DNA reads TGTGCCAGCAGCCTTCAAGAGACCCAGTACTTC. Full variable domain (rest looked up from reference TRBV11-2 and TRBJ2-5): EAGVAQSPRYKIIEKRQSVAFWCNPISGHATLYWYQQILGQGPKLLIQFQNNGVVDDSQLPKDRFSAERLKGVDSTLKIQPAKLEDSAVYLCASSLQETQYFGPGTRLLVL.

The J gene is TRBJ2-1, the V gene TRBV10-3; 9 bases line up with TRBD2. With 6 bases clipped from V and 0 bases from J, the junction kept 9 bases outside the gene matches. Germline lookup yields CDR1 ENHRY and CDR2 SYGVKD. The CDR3 contains 17 residues. The CDR3 DNA follows: TGTGCCATCAGAGACCGACTAGCGGAGAGCTCCTACAATGAGCAGTTCTTC. Translation: CAIRDRLAESSYNEQFF.

This chain connects TRBV11-2 to TRBJ1-2, with TRBD1 identical over 8 bases. The CDR3 sequence is 16 residues long. V shed 6 bases and J 4 bases; nucleotides not matched to a gene: 13. Germline CDR1 and CDR2: SGHAT and FQNNGV. The CDR3 reads CASSIQGAQGVYGYTF. The CDR3 region has the DNA TGTGCCAGCAGTATTCAGGGGGCGCAAGGGGTCTATGGCTACACCTTC.

This chain connects TRBV30 to TRBJ1-5; 7 nucleotides align to TRBD1. Germline CDR1 reads GTSNPN; CDR2 reads SVGIG (reference sequence). Trimming cost V 7 bases and J 4 bases; bases outside gene matches: 1. This CDR3 has 11 amino acids. The CDR3 sequence is CASGGNQPQHF. The DNA of the CDR3 is TGTGCCTCAGGGGGGAATCAGCCCCAGCATTTT. The whole variable domain, remainder taken from reference TRBV30 and TRBJ1-5, is SQTIHQWPATLVQPVGSPLSLECTVEGTSNPNLYWYRQAAGRGLQLLFYSVGIGQISSEVPQNLSASRPQDRQFILSSKKLLLSDSGFYLCASGGNQPQHFGDGTRLSIL.

The rearrangement links TRBV14 to TRBJ2-7; 7 nucleotides align to TRBD1. J lost 1 base, V lost 1 base, and 4 bases had no gene match. The CDR3 loop spans 15 amino acids. In germline, CDR1 is SGHDN, CDR2 FVKESK. CDR3 DNA: TGTGCCAGCAGCCAAGGACAGGGATTATCCTACGAGCAGTACTTC. Its protein product is CASSQGQGLSYEQYF.

The rearrangement uses TRBV29-1 and TRBJ2-3; the match to TRBD2 covers 7 bases. The V segment lost 4 bases and the J segment 6 bases; nucleotides outside the gene matches: 7. Germline values: CDR1 SQVTM, CDR2 ANQGSEA. This CDR3 contains 13 residues. For the CDR3, the DNA is TGCAGCGTTGTGGGTGCGGGAGTGGATACGCAGTATTTT. It codes for CSVVGAGVDTQYF.

Worth noting for this clone: This sample includes further DNA sequences coding for the same CDR3. The J gene is TRBJ1-2, the V gene TRBV18; D gene unclear. V dropped 0 bases and J dropped 5 bases, with 7 bases sitting between them. CDR1 is KGHSH and CDR2 is LQKENI in the germline V gene. This CDR3 comprises 13 residues. CDR3 residues: CASSPPGGYGYTF. In DNA form, the CDR3 reads TGTGCCAGCTCACCACCGGGAGGATATGGCTACACCTTC. The full variable domain, its missing parts supplied by reference TRBV18 and TRBJ1-2, is NAGVMQNPRHLVRRRGQEARLRCSPMKGHSHVYWYRQLPEEGLKFMVYLQKENIIDESGMPKERFSAEFPKEGPSILRIQQVVRGDSAAYFCASSPPGGYGYTFGSGTRLTVV.

The chain's CDR3 is CASSLGQPNEQFF. DNA for the CDR3: TGTGCCAGCAGCTTAGGACAACCCAATGAGCAGTTCTTC. The rearrangement joins TRBV7-2 to TRBJ2-1; D call uncertain. Trimming left V 1 base short and J 6 bases short, with 7 bases between. The CDR3 contains 13 residues. Germline CDR1 is SGHTA and CDR2 is FQGNSA.

V is TRBV9 and J is TRBJ2-3; 7 bases agree with TRBD2. V was clipped by 0 bases and J by 4 bases; unmatched bases: 11. Germline assignment: CDR1 SGDLS and CDR2 YYNGEE. The CDR3 is 17 amino acids. CDR3 coding DNA: TGTGCCAGCAGCGTAGATTTTGGGCGGGAGTTCGCAGATACGCAGTATTTT. This gives the protein CASSVDFGREFADTQYF.